One and the same sample provided the 8 T cell receptor beta chains below, sequenced in a study of T cells after yellow fever vaccination. A single record per CDR3 protein comes from TCRdb applying MiXCR to the 5' RACE reads. The sample lists some 320,000 distinct CDR3 sequences, 4.1% occurring once. The sample was PBMCs, taken 5 days after the yellow fever booster vaccination. The receptors derive from a man aged 18-30 years who received the YFV17D yellow fever vaccine.

Many counts were recorded for this clonotype. This chain connects TRBV7-9 to TRBJ1-5, with D possibly being TRBD1 (6 bases). Per the germline V gene, CDR1 is SEHNR and CDR2 is FQNEAQ (reference sequence). The CDR3 totals 15 residues. V lost 4 bases, J lost 0 bases, and 10 bases lay in between. CDR3 coding DNA: TGTGCCAGCAGCTCCGGACAGCATAGCAATCAGCCCCAGCATTTT. Its translation: CASSSGQHSNQPQHF.

There are a few counts of this clonotype. The genes are TRBV18 and TRBJ2-1, with D tentatively TRBD1 (7 bases). Between the trimmed V and J ends, which lost 11 bases and 5 bases, there was a span of 10 bases. Germline V CDR1 and CDR2: KGHSH, LQKENI. The length of the CDR3 is 11 residues. The CDR3 region is CAGRGDNEQFF. The CDR3 DNA follows: TGTGCCGGCAGGGGGGACAATGAGCAGTTCTTC.

This clonotype was counted at least ten times. The chain employs TRBV7-6 and TRBJ2-2, with a weak D call TRBD1 (6 bases). The CDR3 is 16 amino acids. V was shortened by 5 bases and J by 6 bases, with 19 bases between the two germline ends. Germline V gene data show CDR1 as SGHVS and CDR2 as FNYEAQ. CDR3 sequence (DNA): TGTGCCAGCAGCCCTCGGCCGGGACAACAACCCGGGGAGCTGTTTTTT. Protein sequence: CASSPRPGQQPGELFF.

This chain connects TRBV5-1 to TRBJ1-1; 8 nucleotides match TRBD1. The V gene end was trimmed by 5 bases and the J gene end by 0 bases; junction bases not matched to a gene: 3. This CDR3 contains 14 residues. From germline, CDR1 is SGHRS and CDR2 YFSETQ. CDR3 region: CASRRTGMNTEAFF. The CDR3 DNA follows: TGCGCCAGCAGGCGGACAGGGATGAACACTGAAGCTTTCTTT.

This clonotype has more than one count but fewer than ten. The genes are TRBV19 and TRBJ1-1; D is perhaps TRBD1 (5 bases). Trimming cost V 9 bases and J 0 bases, with 14 bases left between them. This CDR3 has 14 amino acids. Germline V lookup: CDR1 LNHDA, CDR2 SQIVND (reference sequence). CDR3 region: CASIVGPMNTEAFF. The DNA for the CDR3 is TGTGCCAGCATAGTGGGGCCCATGAACACTGAAGCTTTCTTT. Full variable domain (outside the CDR3, taken from reference TRBV19 and TRBJ1-1): DGGITQSPKYLFRKEGQNVTLSCEQNLNHDAMYWYRQDPGQGLRLIYYSQIVNDFQKGDIAEGYSVSREKKESFPLTVTSAQKNPTAFYLCASIVGPMNTEAFFGQGTRLTVV.

This clonotype has a handful of counts. The chain recombines TRBV6-2 or TRBV6-3 with TRBJ1-5, with D perhaps matching TRBD1 (5 bases). The CDR3 contains 12 residues. The V end was cut by 6 bases, the J end by 7 bases, with 10 bases between. Germline CDR1 MNHEY, CDR2 SVGEGT. Here the CDR3 reads CASRPRGQPQHF. The CDR3 region has the DNA TGTGCCAGCAGACCTCGGGGGCAGCCCCAGCATTTT.

This clonotype has a count of ten or more. This chain joins TRBV20-1 and TRBJ2-7, with 8 positions matching TRBD2. V was clipped by 5 bases and J by 1 base; unmatched bases: 16. The CDR3 contains 17 residues. Per the germline V gene, CDR1 is DFQATT and CDR2 is SNEGSKA (reference sequence). The DNA of the CDR3 is TGCAGTGCTTCCCGAATCGGGGGGGGAGGGATATCCTACGAGCAGTACTTC. It specifies CSASRIGGGGISYEQYF.

V and J are TRBV5-4 and TRBJ2-7; possibly TRBD1 for D (6 bases). Germline V gene sequence: CDR1 SGHNT, CDR2 YYREEE (reference sequence). The CDR3 has 12 residues. V shed 7 bases and J shed 2 bases, with 10 bases lying between them. In DNA form, the CDR3 reads TGTGCCAGCTCCGAGGGGGCCTACGAGCAGTACGTC. It specifies CASSEGAYEQYV.